This T cell receptor beta chain comes out of a study of early T cells in non-severe SARS-CoV-2 infection. Study-wide context: Sequenced bulk RNA came from whole blood that was unsorted, and chains were unpaired.

The CDR3 runs to 12 residues. Per the germline V gene, CDR1 is SQVTM and CDR2 is ANQGSEA. Trimming removed 4 bases from V and 2 bases from J, with 3 bases in between. Unique molecular identifiers tagged individual cDNA molecules. TCRdb reprocessed the 5' RACE reads via MiXCR and lists one record per CDR3 protein. The data contain 70,000 to 90,000 distinct CDR3 sequences, approximately 12% of them singletons. This clonotype is judged medium-sized. The antigen is not known. Study results and limitations: In VDJdb matching, anti-spike CD8 responses were favored while private and CD4 specificities went missing.

The TCR comes from an adult who was a healthcare worker with PCR-confirmed SARS-CoV-2 infection or an uninfected control (not recorded which). Source material: whole blood. The V call is TRBV29-1, the J call TRBJ2-6; unclear D gene. CDR3 residues: CSVATGANVLTF. CDR3 DNA sequence: TGCAGCGTTGCAACTGGGGCCAACGTCCTGACTTTC.